This TCR beta chain appears in the sequencing data of a study of T cells in Graves' hyperthyroidism and ophthalmopathy. This clonotype was counted at least ten times. At one boundary the junction diverges from the germline segment, which might be a read error. Amplified TCR beta CDR3 regions derived from RNA transcripts. With the HTBI primer set, the TCR CDR3 went through a first round of RT-PCR. TCRdb passed the multiplex PCR reads through MiXCR, listing each CDR3 protein once. The sample has 160,000 or so distinct CDR3 sequences, over 7.5% seen once. This CDR3 has 11 residues. Germline-derived CDR1 and CDR2 are MDHEN and SYDVKM. Clinical symptoms, serum thyroxine and TRAb, thyroid ultrasound and orbital computed tomography together formed the diagnostic basis. Preceding any ophthalmopathy symptoms, the blood sample dates from first hyperthyroidism diagnosis.

This TCR was sampled from a woman younger than 35 with Graves' hyperthyroidism that later progressed to Graves' ophthalmopathy. Sequenced input: blood. The rearrangement links TRBV28 to TRBJ1-2, with a weak D call TRBD1 (5 bases). CDR3 in DNA: TGCAAAACCGGGACGGGTTATGGCTACACCTTC. Translating it yields CKTGTGYGYTF.